These T cell receptor beta chains were read from a single sample in a study of blood T cell repertoires in COVID-19. Sequencing used immunoSEQ multiplex PCR; TCRdb keeps in-frame clones, though not all of them. The sample lists some 250,000 clones, 88% occurring once. Input material: peripheral blood. Source of these receptors: a woman in her 30s with acute or convalescent COVID-19. Both conserved end residues are part of each CDR3. The D gene is left open where the match is weak. Only some rows state a clone size, as once, few, many or a class for expanded clones.

j_gene | v_gene | abundance | d_gene | CDR3aa | CDR3nt
TRBJ2-7 | TRBV10-3 | few | TRBD2 | CAISRTSFPYEQYF | TGTGCCATCAGCCGGACTAGCTTTCCCTACGAGCAGTACTTC
TRBJ2-1 | TRBV5-1 | . | TRBD2 | CASSWHQLGTNYNDEQFF | TGCGCCAGCAGCTGGCACCAATTAGGGACTAACTATAACGATGAGCAGTTCTTC
TRBJ2-1 | TRBV5-5 | . | TRBD2 | CASSSLAGGGMGRSYNEQFF | TGTGCCAGCAGCTCTCTAGCGGGAGGCGGTATGGGGCGTTCCTACAATGAGCAGTTCTTC
TRBJ2-1 | TRBV21-1 | . | . | CASSQGEGDEQFF | TGTGCCAGCAGCCAGGGGGAAGGCGATGAGCAGTTCTTC
TRBJ2-2 | TRBV6-5 | . | . | CASSYVGLPHTGELFF | TGTGCCAGCAGTTACGTCGGACTACCCCACACCGGGGAGCTGTTTTTT
TRBJ1-2 | TRBV4-3 | few | . | CASSHSRGFGYTF | TGCGCCAGCAGCCATAGTCGGGGGTTTGGCTACACCTTC
TRBJ1-4 | TRBV6-2/TRBV6-3 | few | TRBD1 | CASSYPGQGHEKLFF | TGTGCCAGCAGTTACCCGGGACAGGGTCATGAAAAACTGTTTTTT
TRBJ2-7 | TRBV5-8 | . | TRBD2 | CASSQPGWGGSYEQYF | TGTGCCAGCAGCCAACCCGGCTGGGGGGGCTCCTACGAGCAGTACTTC
TRBJ1-6 | TRBV20-1 | . | . | CSASAGVYNSPLHF | TGCAGTGCTAGTGCGGGGGTTTATAATTCACCCCTCCACTTT
TRBJ2-3 | TRBV7-2 | . | . | CASSLGGEVYTDTQYF | TGTGCCAGCAGCCTAGGCGGGGAGGTTTACACAGATACGCAGTATTTT
TRBJ1-5 | TRBV19 | . | TRBD1 | CASSTGQGAGQPQHF | TGTGCCAGTAGTACGGGACAGGGGGCTGGGCAGCCCCAGCATTTT
TRBJ2-7 | TRBV2 | . | TRBD1 | CASIREQGAGEQYF | TGTGCCAGCATACGGGAACAGGGGGCGGGGGAGCAGTACTTC
TRBJ1-2 | TRBV6-1 | . | . | CASSEAPGRPLYGYTF | TGTGCCAGCAGTGAAGCCCCGGGGAGGCCGCTCTATGGCTACACCTTC
TRBJ2-7 | TRBV6-5 | . | . | CASSLVTGMESEQYF | TGTGCCAGCAGCCTAGTTACAGGGATGGAAAGCGAGCAGTACTTC
TRBJ2-7 | TRBV11-3 | . | TRBD2 | CASSLGGNSYEQYF | TGTGCCAGCAGCTTGGGGGGGAACTCCTACGAGCAGTACTTC
TRBJ2-2 | TRBV6-1 | . | . | CASYPPGHNTGELFF | TGTGCCAGCTATCCCCCGGGACATAACACCGGGGAGCTGTTTTTT
TRBJ2-3 | TRBV7-6 | . | TRBD1 | CASSLGTGGGTDTQYF | TGTGCCAGCAGCTTAGGGACAGGGGGAGGCACAGATACGCAGTATTTT